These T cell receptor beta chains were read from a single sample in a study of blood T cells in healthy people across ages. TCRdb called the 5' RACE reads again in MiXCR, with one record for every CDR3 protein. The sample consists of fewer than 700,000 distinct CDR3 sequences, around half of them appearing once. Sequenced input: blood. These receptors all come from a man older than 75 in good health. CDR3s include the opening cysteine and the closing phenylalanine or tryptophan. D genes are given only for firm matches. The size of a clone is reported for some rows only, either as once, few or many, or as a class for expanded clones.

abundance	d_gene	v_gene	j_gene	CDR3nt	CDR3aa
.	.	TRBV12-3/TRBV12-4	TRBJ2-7	TGTGCCAGCAGTGTTAAGCAGGAACACGAGCAGTACTTC	CASSVKQEHEQYF
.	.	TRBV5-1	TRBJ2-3	TGCGCCAGCAGCCGGGACGGGACCCGGGGGGATACGCAGTATTTT	CASSRDGTRGDTQYF
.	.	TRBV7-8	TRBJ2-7	TGTGCCAGCAGCTTAGGCGTCACCTACAATGAGCAGTACTTC	CASSLGVTYNEQYF
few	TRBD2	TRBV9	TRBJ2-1	TGTGCCAGCAGCGTAGTGGCTAGCGGGAGAGGTGAGCAGTTCTTC	CASSVVASGRGEQFF
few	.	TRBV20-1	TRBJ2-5	TGCAGTGCTAGCTCCCAGGGACCCTCACAAGAGACCCAGTACTTC	CSASSQGPSQETQYF
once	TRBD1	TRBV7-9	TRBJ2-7	TGTGCCAGCAGCCCCGGGACAGGGGAAGTCAATGAGCAGTACTTC	CASSPGTGEVNEQYF
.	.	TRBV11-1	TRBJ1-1	TGTGCCAGTCCGTCGGGGCCTACCCCGCATGGGAACACTGAAGCTTTCTTT	CASPSGPTPHGNTEAFF
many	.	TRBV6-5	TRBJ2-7	TGTGCCAGCAGTTATTTTCGGCTGGGCTACGAGCAGTACTTC	CASSYFRLGYEQYF
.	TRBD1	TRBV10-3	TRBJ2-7	TGTGCCATCAGCCCCGGGACAGGGGCGGGGAATGAGCAGTACTTC	CAISPGTGAGNEQYF
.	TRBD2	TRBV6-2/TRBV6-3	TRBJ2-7	TGTGCCAGCAGCCGTCCTCTCGTCACCGGGACTAGCGGGAGTGGTGAGCAGTACTTC	CASSRPLVTGTSGSGEQYF
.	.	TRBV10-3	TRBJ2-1	TGTGCCATCAGTCGAGGGCAGGGTGAGCAGTTCTTC	CAISRGQGEQFF
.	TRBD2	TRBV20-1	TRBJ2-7	TGCAGTGCTAGAGATCCTTTAGCGGGAGGCGGGACCCAGTGCTTC	CSARDPLAGGGTQCF
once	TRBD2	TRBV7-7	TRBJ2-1	TGTGCCTGCAGCGAAGGACTAGCGGGGAGCTACAATGAGCAGTTCTTC	CACSEGLAGSYNEQFF
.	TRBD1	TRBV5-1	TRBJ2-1	TGCGCCAGCAGCTTGGGACAGGGAGTCAATGAGCAGTTCTTC	CASSLGQGVNEQFF
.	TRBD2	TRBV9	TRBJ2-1	TGTGCCAGCAGCCCAGCGGGAGGGCCTTTCAATGAGCAGTTCTTC	CASSPAGGPFNEQFF
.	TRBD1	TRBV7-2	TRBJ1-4	TGTGCCAGCACCCGGGACAGGGGGGAAAAACTGTTTTTT	CASTRDRGEKLFF
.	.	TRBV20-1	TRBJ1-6	TGCAGTGCTACAGGGACATCGGAAAATTCACCCCTCCACTTT	CSATGTSENSPLHF
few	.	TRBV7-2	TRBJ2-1	TGTGCCAGCAGCTCCCAGGGAAAAGGCCAGGTCGCCTACAATGAGCAGTTCTTC	CASSSQGKGQVAYNEQFF
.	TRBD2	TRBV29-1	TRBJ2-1	TGCAGCGTTGGGCTAGCGGGAGCCAACTCCTACAATGAGCAGTTCTTC	CSVGLAGANSYNEQFF
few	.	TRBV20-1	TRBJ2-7	TGCAGTGCCCTTGGGGGTGGGTCCAGGCGTTCCTACGAGCAGTACTTC	CSALGGGSRRSYEQYF
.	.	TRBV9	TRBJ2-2	TGTGCCAGCAGCACCCTCCAGCGGGTGAGCACCGGGGAGCTGTTTTTT	CASSTLQRVSTGELFF
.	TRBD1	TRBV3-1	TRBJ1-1	TGTGCCAGCAGCCAAGGCGGGACAGCGATGAACACTGAAGCTTTCTTT	CASSQGGTAMNTEAFF
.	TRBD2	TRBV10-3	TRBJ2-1	TGTGCCATCAGTGAGTCCCCCCACGGGGCTAGCGGGAGTAATGAGCAGTTCTTC	CAISESPHGASGSNEQFF
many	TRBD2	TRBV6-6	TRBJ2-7	TGTGCCACAAGGGCTAGCGGGGGGGCCGGGCACTTCTACGAGCAGTACTTC	CATRASGGAGHFYEQYF
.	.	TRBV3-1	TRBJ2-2	TGTGCCAGCAGCCAATTCCGACAGGCGATCAACACCGGGGAGCTGTTTTTT	CASSQFRQAINTGELFF
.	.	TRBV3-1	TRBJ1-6	TGTGCCAGCAGCCAACGCCAGAATTCACCCCTCCACTTT	CASSQRQNSPLHF
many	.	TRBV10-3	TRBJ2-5	TGTGCCATCAGTGGGGTTAGCCAAGAGACCCAGTACTTC	CAISGVSQETQYF
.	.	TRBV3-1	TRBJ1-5	TGTGCCAGCAGCCAAGATCAGGTCCGTCAGCCCCAGCATTTT	CASSQDQVRQPQHF
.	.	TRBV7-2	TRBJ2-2	TGTGCCAGCAGCTCAAGGACACTCCCGGTCGGGGAGCTGTTTTTT	CASSSRTLPVGELFF
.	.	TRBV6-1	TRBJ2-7	TGTGCCAGCCGAGTAAGTTCCTACGAGCAGTACTTC	CASRVSSYEQYF
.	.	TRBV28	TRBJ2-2	TGTGCCAGCAGTTTAGTGGGCGCCGGGGAGCTGTTTTTT	CASSLVGAGELFF
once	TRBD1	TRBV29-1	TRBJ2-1	TGCAGCGTTTTGCTGACAGGGTACTACAATGAGCAGTTCTTC	CSVLLTGYYNEQFF
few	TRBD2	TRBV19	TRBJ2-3	TGTGCCAGTAGTTCCTCGGGGTCCGCGGGAGACGATACGCAGTATTTT	CASSSSGSAGDDTQYF
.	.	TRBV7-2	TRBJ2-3	TGTGCCAGCAGCCTCCCGCTAGTAGGCGGGATTCTAGATACGCAGTATTTT	CASSLPLVGGILDTQYF
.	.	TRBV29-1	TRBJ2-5	TGCAGCGTTGATGGGCCCCAAGGGAAGGAGACCCAGTACTTC	CSVDGPQGKETQYF
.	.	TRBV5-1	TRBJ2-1	TGCGCCAGCAGCTCGGACAGCTACAATGAGCAGTTCTTC	CASSSDSYNEQFF
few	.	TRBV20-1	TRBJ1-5	TGCAGTGCTCATGACGGGAGCAATCAGCCCCAGCATTTT	CSAHDGSNQPQHF